These 18 T cell receptor beta chains were sequenced from one sample in a study of PD-1 blockade in classical Hodgkin lymphoma. The time point denotes: cycle 4 day 1 (C4D1), after less than 7 weeks of nivolumab. There was relapse after autologous stem cell transplantation in every patient, and there was variation in brentuximab vedotin exposure. This table comes from immunoSEQ multiplex PCR, and its TCRdb copy is limited to in-frame clones, with some not included. In the table there are over 80,000 clones, around 78% of which are singletons. Sample: peripheral blood mononuclear cells (PBMCs), taken before the fourth cycle of nivolumab. Receptors were obtained from a human donor with classical Hodgkin lymphoma.

This chain uses TRBV6-6 with TRBJ1-1; maybe TRBD1 (6 bases). Germline V gene lookup returns CDR1 MNHNY and CDR2 SVGAGI (reference sequence). The CDR3 runs to 15 residues. V shed 1 base and J shed 5 bases, with 14 bases lying between them. The CDR3 reads CASSYFQGTGTEAFF. Written as DNA, the CDR3 is TGTGCCAGCAGTTACTTTCAGGGGACGGGAACTGAAGCTTTCTTT.

V is TRBV9 and J is TRBJ1-5; D remains unclear. Trimming left V 4 bases short and J 6 bases short, with 2 bases between. The CDR3 spans 10 residues. The germline V gene encodes CDR1 SGDLS and CDR2 YYNGEE. The CDR3 nucleotides read TGTGCCAGCAGCTTTCAGCCCCAGCATTTT. This encodes CASSFQPQHF.

The chain combines TRBV18 with TRBJ2-5; maybe TRBD2 (5 bases). The CDR3 runs 12 residues. Germline values: CDR1 KGHSH, CDR2 LQKENI. Between the trimmed V and J ends, which lost 3 bases and 3 bases, there was a span of 5 bases. The CDR3 coding sequence is TGTGCCAGCTCACCGGAGGAAGAGACCCAGTACTTC. It codes for CASSPEEETQYF.

The chain has TRBV4-1 and TRBJ2-7, with no clear D. Trimming left V 0 bases short and J 6 bases short, with 15 bases between. Germline assignment: CDR1 MGHRA and CDR2 YSYEKL. This CDR3 has 15 residues. CDR3 sequence reads: CASSQDSRAGLEQYF. DNA for the CDR3: TGCGCCAGCAGCCAAGATTCCCGGGCAGGTCTCGAGCAGTACTTC.

The chain recombines TRBV11-3 with TRBJ2-3; TRBD2 might be the D (5 bases). Germline V gene lookup returns CDR1 SGHNT and CDR2 YENEEA. V lost 6 bases to trimming and J lost 0 bases, with 7 bases between them. There are 13 residues in the CDR3. CDR3 in DNA: TGTGCCAGCAGTCCGGGGAGCACAGATACGCAGTATTTT. Residues: CASSPGSTDTQYF.

This clone was counted a single time. This chain joins TRBV9 and TRBJ2-1; perhaps TRBD1 as D (5 bases). V lost 0 bases and J lost 10, with 11 bases in between. CDR1 and CDR2 from the germline V gene are SGDLS and YYNGEE. The CDR3 loop spans 13 amino acids. In DNA, the CDR3 is TGTGCCAGCAGCGTAGGTGCAGGGCGAGAGCAGTTCTTC. Protein sequence: CASSVGAGREQFF.

The rearrangement links TRBV27 to TRBJ2-1; tentative D call: TRBD2 (6 bases). This CDR3 has 13 residues. The V gene lost 2 bases and the J gene lost 7 bases, with 9 bases spanning the gap. Germline loops: CDR1 MNHEY, CDR2 SMNVEV (reference sequence). In nucleotides, the CDR3 is TGTGCCAGCAGTTTACGGAGGGTTAATGAGCAGTTCTTC. It encodes CASSLRRVNEQFF.

V usage is TRBV5-4 and J usage is TRBJ1-2; D is unresolved. V was trimmed by 0 bases and J by 1 base, leaving 4 bases between them. CDR3 length equals 13 residues. The germline gives CDR1 SGHNT, CDR2 YYREEE (reference sequence). Here the CDR3 DNA reads TGTGCCAGCAGCTTGGGGCTTAACTATGGCTACACCTTC. Translated: CASSLGLNYGYTF.

The gene calls are TRBV19 and TRBJ1-2, with D unresolved. The V end lost 0 bases, the J end lost 5 bases, and 10 bases lay between the germline ends. The germline V gene encodes CDR1 LNHDA and CDR2 SQIVND (reference sequence). This CDR3 has 14 amino acids. The CDR3 DNA follows: TGTGCCAGTAGTATAGAAGGGCTGGGGTATGGCTACACCTTC. Its translation: CASSIEGLGYGYTF. The entire variable domain, with the rest obtained from reference TRBV19 and TRBJ1-2, is as follows: DGGITQSPKYLFRKEGQNVTLSCEQNLNHDAMYWYRQDPGQGLRLIYYSQIVNDFQKGDIAEGYSVSREKKESFPLTVTSAQKNPTAFYLCASSIEGLGYGYTFGSGTRLTVV.

This clone was seen only once. The chain couples TRBV7-3 to TRBJ2-5, with 8 bases matching TRBD2. Germline CDR1 reads SGHTA; CDR2 reads FQGTGA. V lost 5 bases and J lost 2; bases outside the gene matches: 4. The CDR3 spans 14 residues. For the CDR3, the DNA is TGTGCCAGCAGCCCCGCGGGGGGACAAGAGACCCAGTACTTC. Its protein product is CASSPAGGQETQYF.

This chain uses TRBV7-3 with TRBJ2-5; 9 nucleotides match TRBD2. Looked up from germline, CDR1 is SGHTA and CDR2 is FQGTGA. This CDR3 has 16 amino acids. The junction had 4 bases not matched to a gene; V was cut back by 0 bases and J by 2 bases. The CDR3, as DNA: TGTGCCAGCAGCTTAACGAGGCTAGCGGGACAAGAGACCCAGTACTTC. This encodes CASSLTRLAGQETQYF. The whole variable domain, remainder taken from reference TRBV7-3 and TRBJ2-5, is GAGVSQTPSNKVTEKGKYVELRCDPISGHTALYWYRQSLGQGPEFLIYFQGTGAADDSGLPNDRFFAVRPEGSVSTLKIQRTERGDSAVYLCASSLTRLAGQETQYFGPGTRLLVL.

The chain carries TRBV7-9 and TRBJ2-1; 9 positions agree with TRBD2. The junction had 12 bases not matched to a gene; V was cut back by 1 base and J by 2 bases. CDR3 length: 19 amino acids. Germline CDR1 reads SEHNR; CDR2 reads FQNEAQ (reference sequence). CDR3 DNA: TGTGCCAGCAGCTTAGGTATTAGCGGGAGCCGAAGCACCTACAATGAGCAGTTCTTC. This codes for CASSLGISGSRSTYNEQFF.

This chain connects TRBV18 to TRBJ1-1, with D perhaps matching TRBD1 (5 bases). CDR3 length equals 13 residues. Germline V lookup: CDR1 KGHSH, CDR2 LQKENI. V was trimmed by 3 bases and J by 12 bases, leaving 17 bases between them. The CDR3 protein is CASSPRDYESTFF. As DNA, the CDR3 is TGTGCCAGCTCACCGAGGGACTATGAGTCGACTTTCTTT.

As regards this clone: Germline and junction disagree at one end, which may indicate a read error. V and J are TRBV7-9 and TRBJ1-2; maybe TRBD1 (5 bases). In germline, CDR1 is SEHNR, CDR2 FQNEAQ (reference sequence). The CDR3 covers 15 residues. The CDR3 DNA follows: TGTGCCAGCACCTTAAGTCTAGGGGTATCTTATGGCTACACCTTC. This gives the protein CASTLSLGVSYGYTF.

V is TRBV9 and J is TRBJ1-6; D uncertain. Trimming cost V 3 bases and J 5 bases, with 12 bases left between them. Germline loops: CDR1 SGDLS, CDR2 YYNGEE. CDR3 length: 15 residues. The CDR3 region is CASSAFPEHNSPLHF. CDR3 coding DNA: TGTGCCAGCAGCGCGTTTCCGGAACATAATTCACCCCTCCACTTT.

This chain links TRBV18 with TRBJ2-3, with D tentatively TRBD1 (6 bases). The CDR3 contains 15 residues. Germline assignment: CDR1 KGHSH and CDR2 LQKENI. The V gene lost 3 bases and the J gene lost 1 base, with 11 bases spanning the gap. DNA of the CDR3: TGTGCCAGCTCACCGTCCAGGGGTGGCACAGATACGCAGTATTTT. Residues: CASSPSRGGTDTQYF.

This clone was counted between two and nine times. The V call is TRBV7-8, the J call TRBJ1-1, with TRBD1 as a possible D gene (5 bases). CDR3 length: 15 amino acids. Germline V gene data show CDR1 as SGHVS and CDR2 as FQNEAQ. Trimming shortened V by 5 bases and J by 0 bases, and 13 bases separated the two germline ends. CDR3 sequence: CASSRGPGMNTEAFF. CDR3 sequence (DNA): TGTGCCAGCAGCCGGGGACCTGGGATGAACACTGAAGCTTTCTTT.

CDR3 DNA: TGTGCCAGCAGCCGGTCCGGGACAGGTCTAAATCAGCCCCAGCATTTT. Protein: CASSRSGTGLNQPQHF. The chain carries TRBV21-1 and TRBJ1-5; the D call of TRBD1 is as the table states it, not checked on the DNA. TRBV21-1 is reported as a pseudogene. This CDR3 contains 16 residues.